This TCR beta chain was identified in a study of cytomegalovirus exposure and HLA in healthy donors. V was cut by 3 bases and J by 0 bases, with 14 bases left in between. From germline, CDR1 is LNHDA and CDR2 SQIVND (reference sequence). The CDR3 spans 16 residues. PCR employed 60 Vbeta and 13 Jbeta primers. Assay used: immunoSEQ multiplex PCR; TCRdb lists only in-frame clones, some missing. This sample has 120,000 to 150,000 clones, with 77% found just once. The donors comprised healthy bone marrow donors. This clonotype was obtained from a woman aged 45-59 years in good health and CMV-seronegative. The V call is TRBV19, the J call TRBJ1-1; D is perhaps TRBD1 (6 bases). The sequenced sample consisted of PBMCs. CDR3 region: CASSIDIQGMNTEAFF. CDR3 nucleotide sequence: TGTGCCAGTAGTATCGACATACAGGGCATGAACACTGAAGCTTTCTTT. Full variable domain (missing parts from reference TRBV19 and TRBJ1-1): DGGITQSPKYLFRKEGQNVTLSCEQNLNHDAMYWYRQDPGQGLRLIYYSQIVNDFQKGDIAEGYSVSREKKESFPLTVTSAQKNPTAFYLCASSIDIQGMNTEAFFGQGTRLTVV.